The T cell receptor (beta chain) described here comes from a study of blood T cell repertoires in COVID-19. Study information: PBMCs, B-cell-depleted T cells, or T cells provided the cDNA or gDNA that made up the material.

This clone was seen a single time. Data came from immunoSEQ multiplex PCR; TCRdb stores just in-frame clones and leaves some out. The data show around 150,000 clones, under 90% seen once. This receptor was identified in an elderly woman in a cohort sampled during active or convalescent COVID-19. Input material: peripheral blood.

As DNA, the CDR3 is TGTGCCATCAGAAAGACTAGCGGGGGGAGCTCCTACAATGAGCAGTTCTTC. Translation gives CAIRKTSGGSSYNEQFF. The chain carries TRBV10-3 and TRBJ2-1; 13 bases are shared with TRBD2. The CDR3 has 17 amino acids. Germline V lookup: CDR1 ENHRY, CDR2 SYGVKD. Losses at the gene ends were 6 bases for V and 0 bases for J; bases not matched to a gene: 5.